The clone carrying this TCR beta chain was recorded only once. These data belong to a study of T cell changes during pregnancy in multiple sclerosis. After removal of 7 bases from V and 3 bases from J, the junction contained 9 bases not matched to a gene. CDR1 MNHNS and CDR2 SASEGT come from the germline V gene. There are 15 residues in the CDR3. Repertoires were generated with immunoSEQ multiplex PCR, while TCRdb's copy carries only in-frame clones and drops some. The sample lists tens of thousands of clones; 92% were seen once. This receptor was taken from a female donor with multiple sclerosis, enrolled in a pregnancy study. The sample consisted of CD4+ T cells from peripheral blood mononuclear cells, taken after pregnancy. This chain joins TRBV6-1 and TRBJ2-3; TRBD2 matches 8 bases. Here the CDR3 DNA reads TGTGCCAGCAAGGGGGTAGCGGGGCGTACAGATACGCAGTATTTT. This translates into CASKGVAGRTDTQYF.